This TCR beta chain is from a study of blood T cell repertoires in COVID-19. On the study more broadly: Specimens from acute and convalescent COVID-19 originated in the United States, Italy and Spain. PBMCs, B-cell-depleted T cells, or T cells provided the cDNA or gDNA that made up the material.

From germline, CDR1 is LNHDA and CDR2 SQIVND (reference sequence). The CDR3 is 15 amino acids. V was trimmed by 0 bases and J by 9 bases, leaving 12 bases between them. As handled by the study authors: By means of reference gene primer amplification, nucleated cell counts were estimated. Assay used: immunoSEQ multiplex PCR; TCRdb lists only in-frame clones, some missing. That table is the source of V, J and clone size, and D and trimming were worked out from the DNA. The sample holds tens of thousands of clones, 75% to 85% seen once. The gene calls are TRBV19 and TRBJ1-6; tentatively, D is TRBD1 (6 bases). The receptor was isolated from a man aged 55 to 70 with acute or convalescent COVID-19. Sequenced: peripheral blood. For the CDR3, the DNA is TGTGCCAGTAGTATAGAGACAGGTTTTTCTTCACCCCTCCACTTT. Translating gives CASSIETGFSSPLHF.